One and the same sample provided the 9 T cell receptor beta chains below, sequenced in a study of blood T cell repertoires in COVID-19. Libraries were prepared by immunoSEQ multiplex PCR; TCRdb keeps only in-frame clonotypes and omits some of them. The repertoire consists of about 120,000 clones, with roughly three quarters occurring once and the leading ten covering 6.5% to 9%. Sequencing was performed on peripheral blood. The receptors come from a human donor in a cohort sampled during active COVID-19.

J is TRBJ1-1 and V is TRBV29-1; TRBD1 might be the D (5 bases). CDR1 SQVTM and CDR2 ANQGSEA come from the germline V gene. The CDR3 loop spans 16 amino acids. V lost 1 base, J lost 8 bases, and 23 bases lay in between. The CDR3 DNA follows: TGCAGCGTTGAAGTCATGACGGAAGCCTCGGGGGGGGAAGCTTTCTTT. This gives the protein CSVEVMTEASGGEAFF.

The chain is built from TRBV18 and TRBJ2-3; TRBD2 matches at 10 bases. This CDR3 has 19 residues. J was trimmed by 1 base and V by 1 base; bases with no gene match: 11. Germline CDR1 KGHSH, CDR2 LQKENI. The CDR3 nucleotides are TGTGCCAGCTCACCACTTTCTAGCGGGAGCCAACGGGGCACAGATACGCAGTATTTT. Its translation: CASSPLSSGSQRGTDTQYF.

The chain uses TRBV29-1 and TRBJ2-7, with 9 bases lining up with TRBD1. The V gene end was trimmed by 0 bases and the J gene end by 2 bases; junction bases not matched to a gene: 8. CDR3 length: 16 amino acids. Germline-derived CDR1 and CDR2 are SQVTM and ANQGSEA. The CDR3 here is CSVEDPGTGNAYEQYF. CDR3 DNA: TGCAGCGTTGAAGACCCCGGGACAGGGAACGCCTACGAGCAGTACTTC.

The chain links TRBV7-8 to TRBJ1-5, with unresolved D. Germline CDR1 SGHVS, CDR2 FQNEAQ. The V end lost 5 bases, the J end lost 0 bases, and 11 bases lay between the germline ends. This CDR3 has 15 residues. The CDR3 DNA reads TGTGCCAGCAGCATCGACTCGTATAGCAATCAGCCCCAGCATTTT. It is translated as CASSIDSYSNQPQHF.

This rearrangement joins TRBV6-5 to TRBJ1-1, with a tentative D call TRBD1 (5 bases). This CDR3 comprises 14 residues. The V and J ends lost 7 bases and 7 bases respectively, with 19 bases between them. Per germline, CDR1 MNHEY and CDR2 SVGAGI. CDR3 nucleotides: TGTGCCAGCACCTCGGGGGACCGGAGGGGTGAAGCTTTCTTT. Translation gives CASTSGDRRGEAFF.

The V call is TRBV7-9, the J call TRBJ2-7; 8 bases are a match to TRBD2. The CDR3 contains 15 residues. The germline V gene has CDR1 SEHNR and CDR2 FQNEAQ (reference sequence). V shed 0 bases, J shed 2 bases, and the junction held 3 bases outside the gene matches. In nucleotides, the CDR3 is TGTGCCAGCAGCTTAGCTAGCGGGGAAACCTACGAGCAGTACTTC. The encoded protein is CASSLASGETYEQYF.

Note on this clone: In the same sample, other DNA sequences code for this CDR3. This rearrangement joins TRBV5-1 to TRBJ1-6, with 9 nucleotides matching TRBD1. This CDR3 contains 14 residues. V lost 0 bases, J lost 8 bases, and 0 bases stayed unmatched. Germline-derived CDR1 and CDR2 are SGHRS and YFSETQ. The CDR3 is CASSLGQGDSPLHF. CDR3 DNA: TGCGCCAGCAGCTTGGGACAGGGGGATTCACCCCTCCACTTT.

The genes are TRBV25-1 and TRBJ2-7; D gene uncertain. CDR3 size: 12 residues. V lost 6 bases and J 0 bases, leaving 6 bases between the germline ends. Germline V lookup: CDR1 MGHDK, CDR2 SYGVNS. CDR3 protein: CASRAVSYEQYF. DNA of the CDR3: TGTGCCAGCAGGGCAGTCTCCTACGAGCAGTACTTC.

This clone appeared once. The V and J genes are TRBV5-3 and TRBJ2-1; possible D gene TRBD2, 6 bases. TRBV5-3 is known as an ORF, though its function is uncertain. The CDR3 is 15 amino acids. V lost 6 bases and J lost 0, with 13 bases in between. The CDR3, as DNA: TGTGCCAGAATGGGAGGCGGCTACTCCTACAATGAGCAGTTCTTC. Translation: CARMGGGYSYNEQFF.